A single sample is the source of the 32 T cell receptor beta chains below, sequenced in a study of vaccination and CD4 T cells after COVID-19. Cultured CD4+ T cells had their DNA profiled by the Oncomine TCR Beta short-read assay. TCRdb re-analysed the PCR reads in MiXCR, keeping a single row per CDR3 protein. The sample consists of 10,000 to 13,000 distinct CDR3 sequences, under 70% of them appearing once. These receptors lack a known antigen. The sample's treatment: roughly 10-day PBMC culture with coronavirus spike peptide pools or control peptides (ViraFEST assay). The sequenced sample consisted of CD4+ T cells from blood, cultured in vitro. These receptors were taken from a human donor who had recovered from COVID-19.

V gene TRBV19 combines with J gene TRBJ2-5; 7 nucleotides align to TRBD2. In germline, CDR1 is LNHDA, CDR2 SQIVND (reference sequence). The ends lost 3 bases at V and 2 bases at J; junction bases unmatched: 3. There are 14 residues in the CDR3. The DNA of the CDR3 is TGTGCCAGTAGTATGGGAGCGGGACAAGAGACCCAGTACTTC. Protein product: CASSMGAGQETQYF.

This clonotype has a single count. V is TRBV5-4 and J is TRBJ1-5, with unresolved D. This CDR3 contains 14 residues. CDR1 SGHNT and CDR2 YYREEE come from the germline V gene (reference sequence). Trimming removed 7 bases from V and 4 bases from J, with 15 bases in between. The DNA for the CDR3 is TGTGCCAGCTCTTTGGGTGTAGGTAATCAGCCCCAGCATTTT. Its translation: CASSLGVGNQPQHF. Full variable domain (remainder filled in from reference TRBV5-4 and TRBJ1-5): ETGVTQSPTHLIKTRGQQVTLRCSSQSGHNTVSWYQQALGQGPQFIFQYYREEENGRGNFPPRFSGLQFPNYSSELNVNALELDDSALYLCASSLGVGNQPQHFGDGTRLSIL.

The gene calls are TRBV6-2 or TRBV6-3 and TRBJ2-5; the D gene is possibly TRBD1 (6 bases). Germline CDR1 and CDR2: MNHEY and SVGEGT. The CDR3 extends over 14 amino acids. V was trimmed by 2 bases and J by 4 bases, leaving 11 bases between them. The CDR3 DNA is TGTGCCAGCAGTTACGGGGGCCTGGGAGAGACCCAGTACTTC. Translating gives CASSYGGLGETQYF.

The rearrangement links TRBV19 to TRBJ1-5, with unresolved D. Looked up from germline, CDR1 is LNHDA and CDR2 is SQIVND (reference sequence). The length of the CDR3 is 15 residues. V lost 5 bases to trimming and J lost 0 bases, with 11 bases between them. CDR3 sequence (DNA): TGTGCCAGTAGTGCAGGTTTCCTTAGCAATCAGCCCCAGCATTTT. Translation gives CASSAGFLSNQPQHF.

J is TRBJ2-2 and V is TRBV10-3, with D tentatively TRBD2 (6 bases). V lost 3 bases and J lost 1, with 12 bases in between. The germline gives CDR1 ENHRY, CDR2 SYGVKD. There are 16 residues in the CDR3. The CDR3 loop reads CAISDLGLVNTGELFF. The CDR3 DNA sequence: TGTGCCATCAGTGACCTGGGACTCGTGAACACCGGGGAGCTGTTTTTT.

The chain employs TRBV27 and TRBJ2-3; D perhaps matches TRBD2 (7 bases). The CDR3 loop spans 14 amino acids. The V end lost 9 bases, the J end lost 1 base, and 14 bases lay between the germline ends. Germline CDR1 and CDR2: MNHEY and SMNVEV (reference sequence). CDR3 DNA: TGTGCCAGGGTACGGGGGGCTCGCACAGATACGCAGTATTTT. Encoded protein: CARVRGARTDTQYF.

This clonotype was counted between two and nine times. The chain joins TRBV7-2 to TRBJ1-1; TRBD1 is a possible D gene (5 bases). From germline, CDR1 is SGHTA and CDR2 FQGNSA. The CDR3 length is 15 residues. V was pared by 1 base and J by 1 base, with 10 bases between. The CDR3 nucleotides read TGTGCCAGCAGCTTAGGAGCAGGGTCGAACACTGAAGCTTTCTTT. It yields the protein CASSLGAGSNTEAFF.

This CDR3 is CSVSDGRLSPSSYEQYF. CDR3 DNA: TGCAGCGTTTCTGACGGTCGACTAAGCCCTAGCTCCTACGAGCAGTACTTC. This chain uses TRBV29-1 with TRBJ2-7, with a weak D call TRBD2 (5 bases). The CDR3 has 17 amino acids. Trimming took off 5 bases at V and 0 bases at J, with 23 bases between the two ends. Germline CDR1 reads SQVTM; CDR2 reads ANQGSEA.

About this clonotype: At one end, the junction sequence differs from germline, possibly due to a read error. The genes are TRBV7-2 and TRBJ1-1; no definite D call. The CDR3 is 13 amino acids. CDR1 and CDR2 (germline): SGHTA, FQGNSA. The CDR3 region is CASSLGSNTEAFF. The CDR3 coding sequence is TGTGCCAGCAGTTTAGGGAGCAACACTGAAGCTTTCTTT.

The genes are TRBV28 and TRBJ1-5; tentatively, D is TRBD1 (6 bases). Between the trimmed V and J ends, which lost 8 bases and 5 bases, there was a span of 16 bases. CDR3 length: 14 residues. Germline assignment: CDR1 MDHEN and CDR2 SYDVKM. The DNA of the CDR3 is TGTGCCAGCGGATCCGGGACAAATTATCAGCCCCAGCATTTT. This sequence encodes CASGSGTNYQPQHF.

The rearrangement uses TRBV6-1 and TRBJ1-2; TRBD1 might be the D (6 bases). This CDR3 is built from 15 residues. V was trimmed by 6 bases and J by 4 bases, leaving 18 bases between them. Germline V gene data show CDR1 as MNHNS and CDR2 as SASEGT. The CDR3 DNA reads as TGTGCCAGCAGCGGGGGGCGTGGGGGGGTCTATGGCTACACCTTC. This encodes CASSGGRGGVYGYTF.

The J gene is TRBJ2-3, the V gene TRBV19; D not resolved. Germline V gene data show CDR1 as LNHDA and CDR2 as SQIVND (reference sequence). CDR3 length: 14 amino acids. Trimming shortened V by 3 bases and J by 3 bases, and 10 bases separated the two germline ends. The chain's CDR3 is CASSIETGTDTQYF. The CDR3 region has the DNA TGTGCCAGTAGTATCGAGACTGGAACAGATACGCAGTATTTT. Full variable domain (missing parts from reference TRBV19 and TRBJ2-3): DGGITQSPKYLFRKEGQNVTLSCEQNLNHDAMYWYRQDPGQGLRLIYYSQIVNDFQKGDIAEGYSVSREKKESFPLTVTSAQKNPTAFYLCASSIETGTDTQYFGPGTRLTVL.

Remarks on this clonotype: This clone may be a read error of a much larger clone one base away. The rearrangement joins TRBV20-1 to TRBJ2-3; 10 nucleotides agree with TRBD2. This CDR3 contains 17 residues. The V and J ends lost 6 bases and 14 bases, in that order; junction bases with no gene match: 26. Germline CDR1 reads DFQATT; CDR2 reads SNEGSKA (reference sequence). The CDR3 here is CSARKPGLAALLKARYF. The CDR3 nucleotides read TGCAGTGCCAGAAAACCCGGACTAGCGGCCTTGCTTAAGGCGCGGTATTTT.

This clonotype has a handful of counts. The chain carries TRBV7-3 and TRBJ2-5; TRBD2 might be the D (6 bases). Germline lookup yields CDR1 SGHTA and CDR2 FQGTGA. Trimming shortened V by 5 bases and J by 5 bases, and 12 bases separated the two germline ends. The CDR3 consists of 13 residues. In nucleotides, the CDR3 is TGTGCCAGCAGCCGGGGACTTATGGAGACCCAGTACTTC. Translated: CASSRGLMETQYF.

This clonotype was found a few times. This rearrangement joins TRBV6-1 to TRBJ1-2, with 9 bases matching TRBD1. Germline V gene sequence: CDR1 MNHNS, CDR2 SASEGT. The CDR3 is made up of 14 amino acids. V gave up 6 bases and J gave up 8 bases; unmatched junction bases: 10. For the CDR3, the DNA is TGTGCCAGCAGCCCACAGGGGGCTTTCGGGGGCTACACCTTC. The encoded protein is CASSPQGAFGGYTF.

The rearrangement joins TRBV11-2 to TRBJ1-6; the D gene is possibly TRBD1 (6 bases). The CDR3 consists of 17 residues. Trimming left V 5 bases short and J 4 bases short, with 18 bases between. Germline loops: CDR1 SGHAT, CDR2 FQNNGV. The CDR3 here is CASSPEGGDIYNSPLHF. For the CDR3, the DNA is TGTGCCAGCAGCCCAGAGGGTGGGGACATTTATAATTCACCCCTCCACTTT.

This clonotype was recorded once. This chain joins TRBV7-9 and TRBJ2-3; D not certain. Germline V lookup: CDR1 SEHNR, CDR2 FQNEAQ (reference sequence). The CDR3 is made up of 14 amino acids. Trimming cost V 7 bases and J 0 bases, with 11 bases left between them. The CDR3 nucleotides read TGTGCCAGCATAGTGGGAACTAGCACAGATACGCAGTATTTT. Residues: CASIVGTSTDTQYF.

The genes are TRBV18 and TRBJ1-1, with 7 bases that match TRBD1. This CDR3 comprises 15 residues. The ends lost 6 bases at V and 1 base at J; junction bases unmatched: 8. The germline gives CDR1 KGHSH, CDR2 LQKENI. CDR3: CASSPSTGRNTEAFF. In DNA, the CDR3 is TGTGCCAGCTCCCCCTCGACAGGGAGGAACACTGAAGCTTTCTTT.

The chain recombines TRBV7-9 with TRBJ2-3; 9 bases are a match to TRBD1. Germline CDR1 is SEHNR and CDR2 is FQNEAQ (reference sequence). The trim removed 4 bases at V and 2 bases at J, leaving 13 bases unmatched. The CDR3 contains 18 residues. The CDR3: CASSSRVDRGGLTDTQYF. The CDR3 coding sequence is TGTGCCAGCAGCTCTAGAGTCGACAGGGGGGGTCTCACAGATACGCAGTATTTT.

The chain carries TRBV28 and TRBJ2-7; D not resolved. Germline assignment: CDR1 MDHEN and CDR2 SYDVKM. This CDR3 is 13 amino acids long. V was shortened by 3 bases and J by 3 bases, with 9 bases between the two germline ends. The CDR3 here is CASSFGDRYEQYF. The CDR3 nucleotides are TGTGCCAGCAGTTTTGGAGATCGCTACGAGCAGTACTTC.

This clonotype was recorded only once. J is TRBJ2-7 and V is TRBV7-3; tentative D call: TRBD1 (5 bases). This CDR3 is 12 amino acids long. Germline V gene data show CDR1 as SGHTA and CDR2 as FQGTGA. The V gene lost 6 bases and the J gene lost 3 bases, with 9 bases spanning the gap. CDR3 bases: TGTGCCAGCAGGCAAACAGGCTACGAGCAGTACTTC. As protein: CASRQTGYEQYF.

CDR3 sequence: CASSEGVGAANYGYTF. The CDR3 nucleotides are TGTGCCAGCAGCGAGGGGGTGGGAGCTGCTAACTATGGCTACACCTTC. V and J are TRBV9 and TRBJ1-2; tentatively, D is TRBD1 (6 bases). This CDR3 has 16 residues. The V end was cut by 3 bases, the J end by 0 bases, with 15 bases between. The V gene's germline CDR1 is SGDLS and CDR2 YYNGEE.

The chain is built from TRBV6-5 and TRBJ2-2; D gene uncertain. The CDR3 is 14 amino acids. Germline loops: CDR1 MNHEY, CDR2 SVGAGI. With 4 bases removed from V and 1 base from J, the gap between germline ends came to 7 bases. This CDR3 is CASSSTVNTGELFF. CDR3 bases: TGTGCCAGCAGTTCTACAGTGAACACCGGGGAGCTGTTTTTT.

This rearrangement joins TRBV28 to TRBJ1-6; D is unresolved. This CDR3 contains 13 residues. The V and J ends lost 11 bases and 4 bases respectively, with 12 bases between them. CDR1 is MDHEN and CDR2 is SYDVKM in the germline V gene. This chain's CDR3 is CACTGKYNSPLHF. In DNA form, the CDR3 reads TGTGCCTGCACCGGCAAGTATAATTCACCCCTCCACTTT.

This chain links TRBV2 with TRBJ1-5; D is ambiguous. This CDR3 contains 14 residues. CDR1 is SNHLY and CDR2 is FYNNEI in the germline V gene. Trimming took off 4 bases at V and 0 bases at J, with 7 bases between the two ends. As DNA, the CDR3 is TGTGCCAGCAGTGTAGCAGATAGCAATCAGCCCCAGCATTTT. As protein: CASSVADSNQPQHF.

This clonotype appeared a few times. V usage is TRBV10-3 and J usage is TRBJ1-2; no firm D call. The ends were cut back, 3 bases at V and 8 bases at J, with 16 bases in the middle. Germline CDR1 ENHRY, CDR2 SYGVKD. The CDR3 spans 14 residues. The CDR3 spells CAISEPGGLGGYTF. The CDR3 nucleotides read TGTGCCATCAGTGAACCGGGAGGGTTGGGCGGCTACACCTTC.

This clonotype was observed a handful of times. CDR3 nucleotides: TGTGCCAGCAGTCCCTCCAGAAGCGGGTCCTACGAGCAGTACTTC. This codes for CASSPSRSGSYEQYF. The chain carries TRBV2 and TRBJ2-7, with D tentatively TRBD2 (6 bases). V lost 5 bases and J 1 base, leaving 15 bases between the germline ends. Germline values: CDR1 SNHLY, CDR2 FYNNEI. This CDR3 comprises 15 residues.

The chain has TRBV19 and TRBJ1-1; D is uncertain. Germline V gives CDR1 LNHDA, CDR2 SQIVND (reference sequence). The length of the CDR3 is 14 residues. V was shortened by 6 bases and J by 1 base, with 12 bases between the two germline ends. CDR3 DNA sequence: TGTGCCAGTAGCGTTTTAGGAGCGAACACTGAAGCTTTCTTT. The encoded protein is CASSVLGANTEAFF. The variable domain in full, completed from reference TRBV19 and TRBJ1-1, reads DGGITQSPKYLFRKEGQNVTLSCEQNLNHDAMYWYRQDPGQGLRLIYYSQIVNDFQKGDIAEGYSVSREKKESFPLTVTSAQKNPTAFYLCASSVLGANTEAFFGQGTRLTVV.

The chain uses TRBV19 and TRBJ2-7; TRBD2 might be the D (6 bases). Trimming cost V 6 bases and J 6 bases, with 15 bases left between them. The CDR3 spans 13 residues. Germline assignment: CDR1 LNHDA and CDR2 SQIVND (reference sequence). The CDR3 nucleotides are TGTGCCAGTAGCGAGGGGACTCCGACCGAGCAGTACTTC. Amino acid sequence: CASSEGTPTEQYF.

This clonotype was seen once. This chain connects TRBV2 to TRBJ2-5, with 7 positions matching TRBD1. Looked up from germline, CDR1 is SNHLY and CDR2 is FYNNEI. The J segment lost 4 bases and the V segment lost 1 base, leaving 3 bases of the junction unmatched. CDR3 length: 14 residues. For the CDR3, the DNA is TGTGCCAGCAGTGAAGGACAGGGCGGAGAGACCCAGTACTTC. Translation gives CASSEGQGGETQYF.

This clonotype turned up a few times. The chain couples TRBV7-2 to TRBJ1-6, with 8 bases aligning to TRBD1. Germline CDR1 and CDR2: SGHTA and FQGNSA. Trimming cost V 5 bases and J 9 bases; bases outside gene matches: 9. This CDR3 comprises 15 residues. As DNA, the CDR3 is TGTGCCAGCAGCGTAGGACAGGGAGCGAGTTCACCCCTCCACTTT. Translated: CASSVGQGASSPLHF.

This chain connects TRBV20-1 to TRBJ2-7; possible D gene TRBD1, 6 bases. The CDR3 totals 12 residues. Between the trimmed V and J ends, which lost 5 bases and 2 bases, there was a span of 10 bases. Looked up from germline, CDR1 is DFQATT and CDR2 is SNEGSKA (reference sequence). CDR3: CSAPDSAYEQYF. The CDR3 coding sequence is TGCAGTGCTCCGGACAGCGCCTACGAGCAGTACTTC.